This entry lists 13 T cell receptor beta chains sequenced from one sample in a study of cytomegalovirus exposure and HLA in healthy donors. Both 60 Vbeta primers and 13 Jbeta primers went into the PCR. The assay was immunoSEQ multiplex PCR, and TCRdb's table has in-frame clones only and misses some. The specimen's table records approximately 37,000 clones. The sample comprised PBMCs. Every receptor here comes from a male donor in good health and CMV-seronegative.

This chain joins TRBV10-1 and TRBJ2-1; 8 nucleotides match TRBD2. The CDR3 loop spans 19 amino acids. Unmatched junction bases numbered 20, after V lost 5 bases and J lost 5 bases. Looked up from germline, CDR1 is WNHNN and CDR2 is SYGVQD (reference sequence). The CDR3 loop is CASSRGGLRRQEKNNEQFF. CDR3 nucleotides: TGCGCCAGCAGTCGGGGGGGCCTGAGACGACAGGAAAAGAACAATGAGCAGTTCTTC.

This rearrangement joins TRBV18 to TRBJ2-4; 10 bases fit TRBD1. The V gene's germline CDR1 is KGHSH and CDR2 LQKENI. CDR3 length: 16 amino acids. The J segment lost 3 bases and the V segment lost 1 base, leaving 3 bases of the junction unmatched. Here the CDR3 reads CASSPQGTGVKNIQYF. DNA of the CDR3: TGTGCCAGCTCACCACAAGGGACAGGGGTCAAAAACATTCAGTACTTC.

The V gene is TRBV18, the J gene TRBJ2-7, with 7 bases matching TRBD1. Germline V gene data show CDR1 as KGHSH and CDR2 as LQKENI. J lost 7 bases, V lost 3 bases, and 9 bases had no gene match. The CDR3 sequence is 14 residues long. The CDR3 region has the DNA TGTGCCAGCTCACCTCGACAGGGCTCGGGGGAGCAGTACTTC. Translating it yields CASSPRQGSGEQYF.

The V and J genes are TRBV10-1 and TRBJ1-1; D remains unclear. Germline V gene sequence: CDR1 WNHNN, CDR2 SYGVQD (reference sequence). V was cut by 4 bases and J by 1 base, with 10 bases left in between. The CDR3 covers 14 residues. The CDR3 nucleotides are TGCGCCAGCAGTGCCGGCGGGAGGAACACTGAAGCTTTCTTT. It codes for CASSAGGRNTEAFF.

The rearrangement links TRBV7-6 to TRBJ2-3; tentatively, D is TRBD2 (6 bases). The CDR3 runs to 16 residues. Trimming removed 5 bases from V and 2 bases from J, with 17 bases in between. The V gene's germline CDR1 is SGHVS and CDR2 FNYEAQ. The CDR3 loop is CASSLAGAGPTDTQYF. The DNA of the CDR3 is TGTGCCAGCAGCCTGGCTGGTGCGGGACCCACAGATACGCAGTATTTT.

The rearrangement joins TRBV7-2 to TRBJ2-7; TRBD2 agrees at 7 bases. Germline CDR1 and CDR2: SGHTA and FQGNSA. With V trimmed by 1 base and J by 2 bases, 8 bases remained unmatched. The CDR3 totals 16 residues. The CDR3 nucleotides are TGTGCCAGCAGCTTAGGGGGTGGGACTATCCCCTACGAGCAGTACTTC. Its translation: CASSLGGGTIPYEQYF.

This chain links TRBV7-9 with TRBJ2-7; a weak D match, TRBD2 (5 bases). There are 12 residues in the CDR3. The V end was cut by 3 bases, the J end by 4 bases, with 7 bases between. CDR1 and CDR2 (germline): SEHNR, FQNEAQ (reference sequence). CDR3 in amino acids: CASSFRGYEQYF. CDR3 nucleotide sequence: TGTGCCAGCAGCTTTAGAGGGTACGAGCAGTACTTC. The variable domain in full, completed from reference TRBV7-9 and TRBJ2-7, reads DTGVSQNPRHKITKRGQNVTFRCDPISEHNRLYWYRQTLGQGPEFLTYFQNEAQLEKSRLLSDRFSAERPKGSFSTLEIQRTEQGDSAMYLCASSFRGYEQYFGPGTRLTVT.

The chain carries TRBV16 and TRBJ2-7; 7 bases are shared with TRBD1. With V trimmed by 4 bases and J by 5 bases, 11 bases remained unmatched. The germline CDR1 and CDR2 sequences are KGHSY and FQNENV. This CDR3 has 15 amino acids. The CDR3 spells CASSPWGQPLDEQYF. The CDR3, as DNA: TGTGCCAGCAGCCCCTGGGGACAGCCTCTCGACGAGCAGTACTTC.

The chain recombines TRBV4-1 with TRBJ1-5; TRBD1 is a possible D gene (6 bases). The germline V and J ends were trimmed by 1 base and 1 base, with 11 bases remaining between them. Germline V CDR1 and CDR2: MGHRA, YSYEKL. This CDR3 is 16 amino acids long. The CDR3 DNA sequence: TGCGCCAGCAGCCAAGTAGGGACACAAAGCAATCAGCCCCAGCATTTT. This translates into CASSQVGTQSNQPQHF.

The CDR3 nucleotides read TGTGCCAGCAGTCACGACAGAGACACTGAAGCTTTCTTT. This encodes CASSHDRDTEAFF. The chain has TRBV6-1 and TRBJ1-1, with TRBD1 as a possible D gene (5 bases). V shed 5 bases and J shed 3 bases, with 10 bases lying between them. The germline CDR1 and CDR2 sequences are MNHNS and SASEGT. The CDR3 covers 13 residues.

The V call is TRBV7-9, the J call TRBJ1-5; a weak D match, TRBD1 (5 bases). The CDR3 consists of 14 residues. The V end lost 1 base, the J end lost 4 bases, and 8 bases lay between the germline ends. Germline CDR1 is SEHNR and CDR2 is FQNEAQ (reference sequence). The CDR3 protein is CASSLGQNNQPQHF. CDR3 DNA: TGTGCCAGCAGCTTAGGACAGAATAATCAGCCCCAGCATTTT.

For the CDR3, the DNA is TGTGCCAGCAGCCAAACCGGGACAGGGAATGAAAAACTGTTTTTT. Residues: CASSQTGTGNEKLFF. The chain couples TRBV4-2 to TRBJ1-4, with 9 bases fitting TRBD1. CDR3 length equals 15 residues. The germline CDR1 and CDR2 sequences are LGHNA and YNFKEQ. V shed 2 bases, J shed 5 bases, and the junction held 3 bases outside the gene matches.

The chain employs TRBV5-1 and TRBJ1-1; D gene unclear. The CDR3 sequence is 14 residues long. CDR1 SGHRS and CDR2 YFSETQ come from the germline V gene. Trimming cost V 0 bases and J 0 bases, with 6 bases left between them. For the CDR3, the DNA is TGCGCCAGCAGCTTGGGGGCCTTGAACACTGAAGCTTTCTTT. Amino acid sequence: CASSLGALNTEAFF. The whole variable domain, remainder taken from reference TRBV5-1 and TRBJ1-1, is KAGVTQTPRYLIKTRGQQVTLSCSPISGHRSVSWYQQTPGQGLQFLFEYFSETQRNKGNFPGRFSGRQFSNSRSEMNVSTLELGDSALYLCASSLGALNTEAFFGQGTRLTVV.